Presented here are 14 T cell receptor beta chains from one specimen sequenced in a study of shared clonotypes between healthy human individuals. This table comes from immunoSEQ multiplex PCR, and its TCRdb copy is limited to in-frame clones, with some not included. The data contain 2 million to 3 million clones, just over 90% of them singletons. What was sequenced was naive CD4+ T cells sorted from blood. This sample's subset: CD45RA+ positively selected. The receptors shown here come from a man between 18 and 29 years old in good health.

This CDR3 is CASSLEGGEGNIQYF. The CDR3 nucleotides read TGTGCCAGCAGCTTAGAAGGGGGCGAGGGAAACATTCAGTACTTC. J is TRBJ2-4 and V is TRBV11-3, with 7 positions matching TRBD1. Trimming cost V 0 bases and J 6 bases; bases outside gene matches: 5. From germline, CDR1 is SGHNT and CDR2 YENEEA. The CDR3 is made up of 15 amino acids.

This rearrangement joins TRBV4-1 to TRBJ2-3; no firm D call. The CDR3 has 15 residues. V lost 1 base and J lost 1, with 9 bases in between. The germline V gene has CDR1 MGHRA and CDR2 YSYEKL. The CDR3: CASSQGPHGTDTQYF. The CDR3 DNA follows: TGCGCCAGCAGCCAAGGGCCTCATGGCACAGATACGCAGTATTTT.

This clone was recorded once. This rearrangement joins TRBV19 to TRBJ2-4, with no clear D. Trimming shortened V by 1 base and J by 6 bases, and 16 bases separated the two germline ends. CDR1 LNHDA and CDR2 SQIVND come from the germline V gene (reference sequence). The CDR3 totals 16 residues. As DNA, the CDR3 is TGTGCCAGTAGTATAGGGGCTTACCTCAATATAAACATTCAGTACTTC. This translates into CASSIGAYLNINIQYF.

This clone was seen more than once but under ten times. The genes are TRBV15 and TRBJ2-5, with TRBD2 identical over 7 bases. Unmatched junction bases numbered 4, after V lost 1 base and J lost 2 bases. The CDR3 runs to 15 residues. Germline-derived CDR1 and CDR2 are LNHNV and YYDKDF (reference sequence). In DNA form, the CDR3 reads TGTGCCACCAGCAGAGTGGCTAGCGGACAAGAGACCCAGTACTTC. Its translation is CATSRVASGQETQYF.

The V call is TRBV10-3, the J call TRBJ1-2, with 7 positions matching TRBD1. V dropped 6 bases and J dropped 6; count of bases not matched to a gene: 10. The CDR3 has 14 amino acids. The V gene's germline CDR1 is ENHRY and CDR2 SYGVKD. CDR3 nucleotides: TGTGCCATCAGCCCGACAGGGAATTTGGATGGCTACACCTTC. It specifies CAISPTGNLDGYTF.

This clone is a singleton in its sample. The chain has TRBV28 and TRBJ1-6; a possible D gene is TRBD1 (6 bases). There are 15 residues in the CDR3. V was clipped by 3 bases and J by 8 bases, with 14 bases between them. The germline V gene has CDR1 MDHEN and CDR2 SYDVKM. The CDR3 sequence is CASSFPQGPDSPLHF. In DNA form, the CDR3 reads TGTGCCAGCAGTTTCCCACAGGGTCCGGATTCACCCCTCCACTTT.

This chain joins TRBV7-2 and TRBJ2-7, with TRBD2 matching 11 bases. Germline V gene lookup returns CDR1 SGHTA and CDR2 FQGNSA. Trimming took 4 bases from V and 2 from J; bases not matched to a gene: 4. This CDR3 region has 15 residues. The CDR3 loop is CASSYSGRGAYEQYF. CDR3 coding DNA: TGTGCCAGCAGCTATAGCGGGAGGGGCGCCTACGAGCAGTACTTC. The full variable domain, with the rest looked up from reference TRBV7-2 and TRBJ2-7, is GAGVSQSPSNKVTEKGKDVELRCDPISGHTALYWYRQSLGQGLEFLIYFQGNSAPDKSGLPSDRFSAERTGGSVSTLTIQRTQQEDSAVYLCASSYSGRGAYEQYFGPGTRLTVT.

The chain uses TRBV30 and TRBJ1-3; weak D call: TRBD1 (5 bases). Germline V CDR1 and CDR2: GTSNPN, SVGIG (reference sequence). The CDR3 loop spans 15 amino acids. Trimming stripped 5 bases from V and 0 bases from J, with 14 bases between. The CDR3 bases are TGTGCCTGGGCGGGAGGGGAACCCTCTGGAAACACCATATATTTT. Amino acid sequence: CAWAGGEPSGNTIYF.

The CDR3: CASRAQGASGELFF. CDR3 DNA: TGTGCCAGCAGGGCGCAGGGGGCATCCGGGGAGCTGTTTTTT. This rearrangement joins TRBV9 to TRBJ2-2, with TRBD1 matching over 8 bases. Per germline, CDR1 SGDLS and CDR2 YYNGEE. V was clipped by 5 bases and J by 6 bases; unmatched bases: 6. CDR3 length: 14 amino acids.

In the case of this clone: Germline is not matched at one junction end, which may reflect a read error. The chain links TRBV7-7 to TRBJ2-5; 7 bases map to TRBD1. Germline V gene data show CDR1 as SSHAT and CDR2 as FNYEAQ (reference sequence). The CDR3 has 15 residues. CDR3: CASSLGGRGKETQYF. The CDR3 nucleotides are TGTGCTAGCAGCTTAGGGGGCAGAGGAAAAGAGACCCAGTACTTC.

V gene TRBV5-1 combines with J gene TRBJ2-2; tentative D call: TRBD1 (5 bases). The CDR3 totals 17 residues. Germline CDR1 is SGHRS and CDR2 is YFSETQ. Deletions cut 5 bases from V and 0 bases from J, with 17 bases between. The CDR3 DNA sequence: TGCGCCAGCAGGATAGATCTGGGGCGTCCGAACACCGGGGAGCTGTTTTTT. Translation: CASRIDLGRPNTGELFF.

The V and J genes are TRBV7-9 and TRBJ2-3, with 10 nucleotides matching TRBD2. The CDR3 consists of 12 residues. Germline loops: CDR1 SEHNR, CDR2 FQNEAQ (reference sequence). The ends lost 5 bases at V and 14 bases at J; junction bases unmatched: 7. This chain's CDR3 is CASSHTSGNGYF. The DNA of the CDR3 is TGTGCCAGCAGCCATACTAGCGGGAATGGGTATTTT.

The V call is TRBV14, the J call TRBJ2-7, with a tentative D call TRBD1 (6 bases). CDR1 SGHDN and CDR2 FVKESK come from the germline V gene. The CDR3 sequence is 13 residues long. With 5 bases removed from V and 6 bases from J, the gap between germline ends came to 14 bases. CDR3 DNA: TGTGCCAGCAGCTTCCTACAGGGTTCCGAGCAGTACTTC. Protein: CASSFLQGSEQYF.

The CDR3, as DNA: TGTGCCAGCTCACAAATCGGGGGCGACACCGGGGAGCTGTTTTTT. This encodes CASSQIGGDTGELFF. V is TRBV18 and J is TRBJ2-2; D tentatively reads TRBD1 or TRBD2 (6 bases each). Trimming removed 4 bases from V and 3 bases from J, with 12 bases in between. The CDR3 runs to 15 residues. Germline CDR1 and CDR2: KGHSH and LQKENI.